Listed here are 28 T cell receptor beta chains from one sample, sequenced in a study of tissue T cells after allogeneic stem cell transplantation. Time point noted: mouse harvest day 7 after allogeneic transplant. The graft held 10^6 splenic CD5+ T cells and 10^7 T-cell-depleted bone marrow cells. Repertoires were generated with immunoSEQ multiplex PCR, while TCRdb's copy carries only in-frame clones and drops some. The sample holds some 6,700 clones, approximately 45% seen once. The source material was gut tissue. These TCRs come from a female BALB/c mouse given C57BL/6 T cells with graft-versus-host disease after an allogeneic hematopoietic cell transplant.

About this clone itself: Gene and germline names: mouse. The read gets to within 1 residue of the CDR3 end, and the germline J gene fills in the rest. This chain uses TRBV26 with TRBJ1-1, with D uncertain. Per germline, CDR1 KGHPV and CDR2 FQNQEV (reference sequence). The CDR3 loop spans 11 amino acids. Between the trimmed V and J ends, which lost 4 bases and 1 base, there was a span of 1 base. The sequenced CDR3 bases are TGTGCCAGCAGTCAAAACACAGAAGTCTTC. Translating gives CASSQNTEVF. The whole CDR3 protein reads CASSQNTEVFF.

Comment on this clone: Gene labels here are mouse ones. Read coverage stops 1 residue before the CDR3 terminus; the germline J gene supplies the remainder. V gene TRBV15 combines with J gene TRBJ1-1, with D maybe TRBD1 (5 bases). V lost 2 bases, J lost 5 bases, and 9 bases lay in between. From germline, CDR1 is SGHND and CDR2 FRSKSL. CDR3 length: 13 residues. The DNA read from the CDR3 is TGTGCCAGCAGTTTAAAGGGGTGGACAGAAGTCTTC. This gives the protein CASSLKGWTEVF. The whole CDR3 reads CASSLKGWTEVFF.

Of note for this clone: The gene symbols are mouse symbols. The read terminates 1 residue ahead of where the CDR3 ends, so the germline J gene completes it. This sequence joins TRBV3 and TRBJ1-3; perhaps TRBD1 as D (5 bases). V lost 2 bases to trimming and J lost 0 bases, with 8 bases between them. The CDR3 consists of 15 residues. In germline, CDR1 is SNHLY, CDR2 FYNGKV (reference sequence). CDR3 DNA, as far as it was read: TGTGCCAGCAGCTTACAAGGGGTTTCTGGAAATACGCTCTAT. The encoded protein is CASSLQGVSGNTLY. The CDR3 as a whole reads CASSLQGVSGNTLYF.

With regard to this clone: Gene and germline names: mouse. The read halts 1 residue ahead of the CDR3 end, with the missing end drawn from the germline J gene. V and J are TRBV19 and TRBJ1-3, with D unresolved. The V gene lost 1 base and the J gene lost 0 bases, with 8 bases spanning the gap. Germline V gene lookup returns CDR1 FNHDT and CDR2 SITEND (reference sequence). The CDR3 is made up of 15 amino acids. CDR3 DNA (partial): TGTGCCAGCAGTATAAAATCTCTTTCTGGAAATACGCTCTAT. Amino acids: CASSIKSLSGNTLY. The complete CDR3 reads CASSIKSLSGNTLYF.

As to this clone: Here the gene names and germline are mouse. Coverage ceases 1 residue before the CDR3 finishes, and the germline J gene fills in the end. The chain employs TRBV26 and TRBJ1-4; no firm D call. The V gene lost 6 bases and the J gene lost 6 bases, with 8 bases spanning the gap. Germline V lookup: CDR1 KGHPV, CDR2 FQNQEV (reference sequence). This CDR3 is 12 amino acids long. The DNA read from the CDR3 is TGTGCCAGCAGGCTCCCCGACGAAAGATTATTT. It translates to CASRLPDERLF. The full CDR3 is CASRLPDERLFF.

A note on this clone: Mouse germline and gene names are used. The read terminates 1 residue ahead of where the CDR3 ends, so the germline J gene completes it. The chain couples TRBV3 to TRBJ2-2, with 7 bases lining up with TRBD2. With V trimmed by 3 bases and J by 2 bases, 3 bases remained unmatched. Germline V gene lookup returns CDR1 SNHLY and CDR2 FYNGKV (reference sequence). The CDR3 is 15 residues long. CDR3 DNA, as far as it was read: TGTGCCAGCAGCTTTGACTGGGTTAACACCGGGCAGCTCTAC. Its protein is CASSFDWVNTGQLY. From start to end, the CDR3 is CASSFDWVNTGQLYF.

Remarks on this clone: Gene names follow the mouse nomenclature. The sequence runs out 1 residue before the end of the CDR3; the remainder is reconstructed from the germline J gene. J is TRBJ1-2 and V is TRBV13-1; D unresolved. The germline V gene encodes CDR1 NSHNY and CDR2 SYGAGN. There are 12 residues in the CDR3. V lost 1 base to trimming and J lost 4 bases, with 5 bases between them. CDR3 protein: CASSDKGSDYTF. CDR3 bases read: TGTGCCAGCAGTGATAAGGGCTCCGACTACACC.

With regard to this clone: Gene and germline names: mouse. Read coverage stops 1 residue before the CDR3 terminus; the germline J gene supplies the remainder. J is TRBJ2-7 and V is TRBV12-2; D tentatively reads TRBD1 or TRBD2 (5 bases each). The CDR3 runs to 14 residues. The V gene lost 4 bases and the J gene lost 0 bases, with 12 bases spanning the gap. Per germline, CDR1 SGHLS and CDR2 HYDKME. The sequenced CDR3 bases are TGTGCCAGCTCCCTCTTCGGGGGCTCCTATGAACAGTAC. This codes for CASSLFGGSYEQY. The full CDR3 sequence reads CASSLFGGSYEQYF.

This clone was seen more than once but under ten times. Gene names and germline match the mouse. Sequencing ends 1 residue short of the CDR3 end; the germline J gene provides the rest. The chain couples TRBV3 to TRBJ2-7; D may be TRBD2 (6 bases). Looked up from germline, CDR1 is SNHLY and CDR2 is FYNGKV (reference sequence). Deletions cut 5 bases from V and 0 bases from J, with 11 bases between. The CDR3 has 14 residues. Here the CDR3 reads CASSGLGSSYEQYF. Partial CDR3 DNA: TGTGCCAGCAGCGGCCTGGGGAGCTCCTATGAACAGTAC. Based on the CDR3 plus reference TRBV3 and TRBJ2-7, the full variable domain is GPKVLQIPSHQIIDMGQMVTLNCDPVSNHLYFYWYKQILGQQMEFLVNFYNGKVMEKSKLFKDQFSVERPDGSYFTLKIQPTALEDSAVYFCASSGLGSSYEQYFGPGTRLTVL.

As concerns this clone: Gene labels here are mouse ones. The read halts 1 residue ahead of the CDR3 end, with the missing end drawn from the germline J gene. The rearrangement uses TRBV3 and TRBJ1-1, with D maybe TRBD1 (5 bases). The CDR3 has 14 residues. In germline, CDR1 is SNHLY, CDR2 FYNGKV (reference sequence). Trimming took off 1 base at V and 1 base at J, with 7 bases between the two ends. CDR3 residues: CASSLDGGNTEVFF. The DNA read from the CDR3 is TGTGCCAGCAGCTTAGATGGGGGAAACACAGAAGTCTTC. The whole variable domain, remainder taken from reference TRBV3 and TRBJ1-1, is GPKVLQIPSHQIIDMGQMVTLNCDPVSNHLYFYWYKQILGQQMEFLVNFYNGKVMEKSKLFKDQFSVERPDGSYFTLKIQPTALEDSAVYFCASSLDGGNTEVFFGKGTRLTVV.

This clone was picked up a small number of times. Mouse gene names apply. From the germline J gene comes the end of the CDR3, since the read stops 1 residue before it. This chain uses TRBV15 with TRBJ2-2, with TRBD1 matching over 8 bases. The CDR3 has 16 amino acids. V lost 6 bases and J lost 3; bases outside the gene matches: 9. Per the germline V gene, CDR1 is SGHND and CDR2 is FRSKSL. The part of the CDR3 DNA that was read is TGTGCCAGCAGACCGCGGACAGGGATGCACACCGGGCAGCTCTAC. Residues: CASRPRTGMHTGQLY. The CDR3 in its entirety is CASRPRTGMHTGQLYF.

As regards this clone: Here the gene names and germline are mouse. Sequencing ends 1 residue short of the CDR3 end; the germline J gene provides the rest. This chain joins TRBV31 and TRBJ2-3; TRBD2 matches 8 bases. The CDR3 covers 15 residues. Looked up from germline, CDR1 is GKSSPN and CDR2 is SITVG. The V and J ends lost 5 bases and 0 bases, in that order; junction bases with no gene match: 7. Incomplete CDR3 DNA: TGTGCCTGGGGGGGGGACTGGAGTAGTGCAGAAACGCTGTAT. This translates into CAWGGDWSSAETLY. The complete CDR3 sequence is CAWGGDWSSAETLYF.

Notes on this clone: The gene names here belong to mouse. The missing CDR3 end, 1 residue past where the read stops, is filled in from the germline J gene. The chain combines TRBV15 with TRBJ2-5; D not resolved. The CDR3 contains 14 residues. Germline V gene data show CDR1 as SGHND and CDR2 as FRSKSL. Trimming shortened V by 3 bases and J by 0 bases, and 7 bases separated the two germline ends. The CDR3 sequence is CASSFAGNQDTQYF. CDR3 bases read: TGTGCCAGCAGTTTCGCGGGGAACCAAGACACCCAGTAC.

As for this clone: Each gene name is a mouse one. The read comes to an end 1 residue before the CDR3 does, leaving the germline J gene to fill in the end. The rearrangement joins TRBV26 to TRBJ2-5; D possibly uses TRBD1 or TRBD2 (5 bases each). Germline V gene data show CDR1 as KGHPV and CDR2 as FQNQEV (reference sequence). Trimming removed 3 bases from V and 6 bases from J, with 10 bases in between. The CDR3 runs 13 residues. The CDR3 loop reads CASSLRGTDTQYF. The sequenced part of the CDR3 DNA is TGTGCCAGCAGTCTCCGGGGGACGGACACCCAGTAC.

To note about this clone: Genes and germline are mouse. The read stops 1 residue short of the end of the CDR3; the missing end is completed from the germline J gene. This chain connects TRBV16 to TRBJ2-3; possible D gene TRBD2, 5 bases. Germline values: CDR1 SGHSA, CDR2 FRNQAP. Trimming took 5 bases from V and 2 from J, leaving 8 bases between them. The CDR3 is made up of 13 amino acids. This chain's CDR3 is CASSQTAAETLYF. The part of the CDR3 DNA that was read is TGTGCAAGCAGCCAGACTGCTGCAGAAACGCTGTAT.

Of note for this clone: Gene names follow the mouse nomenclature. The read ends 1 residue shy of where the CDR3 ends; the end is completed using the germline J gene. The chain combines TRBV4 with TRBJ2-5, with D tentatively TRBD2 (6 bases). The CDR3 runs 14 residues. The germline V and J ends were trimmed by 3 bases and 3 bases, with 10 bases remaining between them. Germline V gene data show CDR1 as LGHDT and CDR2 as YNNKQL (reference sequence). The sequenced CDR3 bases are TGTGCCAGCAGCTATGGGGGAGGGCAAGACACCCAGTAC. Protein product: CASSYGGGQDTQY. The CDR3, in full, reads CASSYGGGQDTQYF.

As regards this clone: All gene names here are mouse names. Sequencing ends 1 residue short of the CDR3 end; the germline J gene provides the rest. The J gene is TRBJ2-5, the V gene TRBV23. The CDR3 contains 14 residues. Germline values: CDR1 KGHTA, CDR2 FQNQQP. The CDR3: CSSSQRDGQDTQYF. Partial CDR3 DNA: TGCTCCAGCAGTCAGCGGGACGGCCAAGACACCCAGTAC.

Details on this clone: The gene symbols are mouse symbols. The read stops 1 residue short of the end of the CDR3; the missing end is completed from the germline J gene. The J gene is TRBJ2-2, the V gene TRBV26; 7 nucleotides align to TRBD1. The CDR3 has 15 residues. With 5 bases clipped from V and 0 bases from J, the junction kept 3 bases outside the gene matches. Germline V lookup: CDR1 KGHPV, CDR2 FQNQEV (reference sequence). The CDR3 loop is CASSAGTANTGQLYF. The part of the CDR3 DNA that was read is TGTGCCAGCAGTGCCGGGACAGCAAACACCGGGCAGCTCTAC.

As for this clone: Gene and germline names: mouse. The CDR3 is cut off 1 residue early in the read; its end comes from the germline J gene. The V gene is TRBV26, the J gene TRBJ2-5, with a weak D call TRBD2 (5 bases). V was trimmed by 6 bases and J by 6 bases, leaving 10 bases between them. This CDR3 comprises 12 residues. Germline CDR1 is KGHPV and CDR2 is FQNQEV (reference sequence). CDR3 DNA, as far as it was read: TGTGCCAGCAGCCTGGGTGGCGACACCCAGTAC. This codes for CASSLGGDTQY. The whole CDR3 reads CASSLGGDTQYF.

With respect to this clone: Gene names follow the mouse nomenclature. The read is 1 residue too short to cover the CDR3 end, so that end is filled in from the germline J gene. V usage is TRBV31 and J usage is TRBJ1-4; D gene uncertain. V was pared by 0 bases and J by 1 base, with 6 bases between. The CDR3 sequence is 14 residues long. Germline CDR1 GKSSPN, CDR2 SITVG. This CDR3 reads CAWSLEGSNERLFF. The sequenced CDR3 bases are TGTGCCTGGAGTCTAGAGGGTTCCAACGAAAGATTATTT.

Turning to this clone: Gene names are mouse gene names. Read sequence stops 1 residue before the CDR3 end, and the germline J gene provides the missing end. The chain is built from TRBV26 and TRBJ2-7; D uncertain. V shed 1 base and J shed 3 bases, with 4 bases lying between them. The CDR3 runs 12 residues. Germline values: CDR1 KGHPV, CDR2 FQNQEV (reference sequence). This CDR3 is CASSLWDYEQYF. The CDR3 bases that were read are TGTGCCAGCAGTCTGTGGGACTATGAACAGTAC.

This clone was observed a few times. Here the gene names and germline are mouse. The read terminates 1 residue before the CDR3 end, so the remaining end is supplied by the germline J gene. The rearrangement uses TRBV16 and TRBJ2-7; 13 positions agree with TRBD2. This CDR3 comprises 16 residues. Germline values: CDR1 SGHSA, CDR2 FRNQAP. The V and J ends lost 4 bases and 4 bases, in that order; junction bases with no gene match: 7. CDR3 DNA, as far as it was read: TGTGCAAGCAGCTCCGGACTGGGGGGGCGCAGGTATGAACAGTAC. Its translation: CASSSGLGGRRYEQY. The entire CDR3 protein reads CASSSGLGGRRYEQYF.

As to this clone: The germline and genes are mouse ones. Partial CDR3 DNA: TGTGCCAGCAGTGATGCAGGTCTGGGGGGGCGAGGAGCTGAGCAGTTC. Translated: CASSDAGLGGRGAEQF. The whole CDR3 sequence reads CASSDAGLGGRGAEQFF. This rearrangement joins TRBV13-1 to TRBJ2-1; TRBD2 matches 10 bases. The CDR3 extends 1 residue past the end of the read, so its final part is completed from the germline J gene. Per the germline V gene, CDR1 is NSHNY and CDR2 is SYGAGN. The trim removed 0 bases at V and 7 bases at J, leaving 10 bases unmatched. The CDR3 sequence is 17 residues long.

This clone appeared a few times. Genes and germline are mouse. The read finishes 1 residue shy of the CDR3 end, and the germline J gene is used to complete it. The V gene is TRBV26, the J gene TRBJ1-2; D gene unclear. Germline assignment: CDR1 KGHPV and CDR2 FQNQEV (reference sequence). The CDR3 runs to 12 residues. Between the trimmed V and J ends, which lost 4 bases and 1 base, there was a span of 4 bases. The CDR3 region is CASSHRNSDYTF. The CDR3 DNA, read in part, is TGTGCCAGCAGTCACAGAAACTCCGACTACACC.

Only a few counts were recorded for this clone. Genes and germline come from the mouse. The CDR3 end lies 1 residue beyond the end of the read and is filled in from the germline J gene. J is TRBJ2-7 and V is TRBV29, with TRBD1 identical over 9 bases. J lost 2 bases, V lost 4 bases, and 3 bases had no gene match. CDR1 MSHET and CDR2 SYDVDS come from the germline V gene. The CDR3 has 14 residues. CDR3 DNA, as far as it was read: TGTGCTAGCAGTTCCAGACAGGGGGCCTATGAACAGTAC. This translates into CASSSRQGAYEQY. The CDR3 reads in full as CASSSRQGAYEQYF.

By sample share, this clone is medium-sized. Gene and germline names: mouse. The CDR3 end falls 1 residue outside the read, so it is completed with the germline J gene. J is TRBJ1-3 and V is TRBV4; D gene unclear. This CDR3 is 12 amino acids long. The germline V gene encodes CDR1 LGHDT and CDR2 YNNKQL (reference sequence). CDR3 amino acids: CASGVSGNTLYF. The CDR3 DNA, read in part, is TGTGCAAGCGGGGTTTCTGGAAATACGCTCTAT.

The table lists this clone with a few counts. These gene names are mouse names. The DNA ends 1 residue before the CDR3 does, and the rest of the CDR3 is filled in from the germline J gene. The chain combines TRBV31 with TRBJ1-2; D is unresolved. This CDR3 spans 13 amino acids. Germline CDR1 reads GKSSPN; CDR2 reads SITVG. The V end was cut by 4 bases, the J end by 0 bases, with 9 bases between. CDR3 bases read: TGTGCCTGGACGGGCTTTGCAAACTCCGACTACACC. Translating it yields CAWTGFANSDYT. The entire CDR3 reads CAWTGFANSDYTF.

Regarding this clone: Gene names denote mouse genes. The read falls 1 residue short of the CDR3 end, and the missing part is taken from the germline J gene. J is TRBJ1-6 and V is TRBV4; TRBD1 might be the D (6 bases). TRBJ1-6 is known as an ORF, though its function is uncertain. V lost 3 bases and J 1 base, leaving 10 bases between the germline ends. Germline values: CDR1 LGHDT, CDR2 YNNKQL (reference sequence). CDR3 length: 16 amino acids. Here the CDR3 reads CASSYSGQSYNSPLYF. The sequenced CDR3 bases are TGTGCCAGCAGCTACTCAGGACAGTCCTATAATTCGCCCCTCTAC.